The entry that follows covers one T cell receptor (beta chain) sequence. Survey level was the resolution at which the v3.0 immunoSEQ assay ran. It was roughly 40,000-50,000 T-cell genomes per sample that sequencing targeted. Repertoires were generated with immunoSEQ multiplex PCR, while TCRdb's copy carries only in-frame clones and drops some. Of 20,000 to 25,000 clones in the sample, around four fifths are singletons; the top ten hold about 15%. This sample is drawn from a study of long-term antiretroviral therapy in people with HIV. Before they underwent DNA extraction, samples held roughly 0.95-11 million cryopreserved PBMC. In germline, CDR1 is SEHNR, CDR2 FQNEAQ (reference sequence). Unmatched junction bases numbered 11, after V lost 4 bases and J lost 2 bases. This CDR3 is built from 16 residues.

J is TRBJ2-7 and V is TRBV7-9, with 7 positions matching TRBD1. The origin of this receptor is a man aged 25 to 40 with HIV. Sequences were derived from unsorted PBMCs, sampled around 4.5 years after starting antiretroviral therapy. CDR3 DNA sequence: TGTGCCAGCAGCTCTTCCCGGGACAGCAAGCCCTACGAGCAGTACTTC. This codes for CASSSSRDSKPYEQYF. Supplemented by reference TRBV7-9 and TRBJ2-7, the full variable domain reads DTGVSQNPRHKITKRGQNVTFRCDPISEHNRLYWYRQTLGQGPEFLTYFQNEAQLEKSRLLSDRFSAERPKGSFSTLEIQRTEQGDSAMYLCASSSSRDSKPYEQYFGPGTRLTVT.